The 21 T cell receptor beta chains reported below all come from one sample, sequenced in a study of blood T cell repertoires in COVID-19. Assay: immunoSEQ multiplex PCR; the TCRdb copy retains only in-frame clones and omits some. The sample lists some 96,000 clones; around 88% were seen once. Sequenced material: peripheral blood. All receptors derive from a human donor in a cohort sampled during active COVID-19.

This clone was seen once. This rearrangement joins TRBV6-5 to TRBJ2-7; tentatively, D is TRBD1 (5 bases). The germline V gene has CDR1 MNHEY and CDR2 SVGAGI. V lost 2 bases and J lost 0, with 11 bases in between. This CDR3 contains 15 residues. This chain's CDR3 is CASSYVQGSSYEQYF. The CDR3 nucleotides read TGTGCCAGCAGTTACGTTCAGGGAAGCTCCTACGAGCAGTACTTC.

This chain connects TRBV7-8 to TRBJ2-6; TRBD1 matches at 9 bases. This CDR3 has 19 residues. J gave up 0 bases and V 3 bases, and 9 bases lay outside the gene matches. Germline CDR1 and CDR2: SGHVS and FQNEAQ. The CDR3 loop reads CASSFPRQGGFSGANVLTF. CDR3 coding DNA: TGTGCCAGCAGCTTCCCTAGACAGGGGGGGTTCTCTGGGGCCAACGTCCTGACTTTC.

The chain has TRBV2 and TRBJ2-3; weak D call: TRBD2 (6 bases). Trimming left V 7 bases short and J 0 bases short, with 14 bases between. Germline CDR1 SNHLY, CDR2 FYNNEI. The CDR3 is 15 residues long. The chain's CDR3 is CASILIGTSTDTQYF. Written as DNA, the CDR3 is TGTGCCAGCATACTCATTGGGACTAGCACAGATACGCAGTATTTT.

The gene calls are TRBV7-8 and TRBJ1-5; D gene ambiguous. Trimming removed 5 bases from V and 4 bases from J, with 12 bases in between. The germline V gene has CDR1 SGHVS and CDR2 FQNEAQ. There are 14 residues in the CDR3. The CDR3 region has the DNA TGTGCCAGCAGCCAATCCATCCCAAATCAGCCCCAGCATTTT. Translating gives CASSQSIPNQPQHF.

The gene calls are TRBV5-6 and TRBJ2-6, with 8 positions matching TRBD1. Germline loops: CDR1 SGHDT, CDR2 YYEEEE. With V trimmed by 4 bases and J by 2 bases, 8 bases remained unmatched. The CDR3 covers 17 residues. The CDR3 spells CASSLDRGPTGANVLTF. The CDR3 DNA reads TGTGCCAGCAGCCTAGACAGGGGACCTACTGGGGCCAACGTCCTGACTTTC. Together with reference TRBV5-6 and TRBJ2-6, the CDR3 gives the full variable domain: DAGVTQSPTHLIKTRGQQVTLRCSPKSGHDTVSWYQQALGQGPQFIFQYYEEEERQRGNFPDRFSGHQFPNYSSELNVNALLLGDSALYLCASSLDRGPTGANVLTFGAGSRLTVL.

The J gene is TRBJ1-6, the V gene TRBV5-4; no firm D call. The CDR3 length is 14 residues. V was shortened by 1 base and J by 8 bases, with 10 bases between the two germline ends. Germline lookup yields CDR1 SGHNT and CDR2 YYREEE (reference sequence). The CDR3 loop reads CASSLMSFDSPLHF. CDR3 in DNA: TGTGCCAGCAGCTTGATGAGTTTTGATTCACCCCTCCACTTT.

The chain uses TRBV29-1 and TRBJ2-1; D perhaps matches TRBD2 (7 bases). The CDR3 spans 15 residues. V was shortened by 5 bases and J by 8 bases, with 22 bases between the two germline ends. Germline values: CDR1 SQVTM, CDR2 ANQGSEA. The CDR3: CSVTRWEGGLDEQFF. In DNA form, the CDR3 reads TGCAGCGTTACCCGGTGGGAGGGGGGTTTAGATGAGCAGTTCTTC.

This sequence joins TRBV28 and TRBJ2-7; weak D call: TRBD1 (6 bases). CDR1 MDHEN and CDR2 SYDVKM come from the germline V gene. There are 15 residues in the CDR3. Deletions cut 5 bases from V and 2 bases from J, with 16 bases between. The CDR3 here is CASSIDRRHTYEQYF. Written as DNA, the CDR3 is TGTGCCAGCAGTATCGACAGGAGACACACCTACGAGCAGTACTTC.

This sequence joins TRBV2 and TRBJ2-7; D perhaps matches TRBD1 (6 bases). CDR1 SNHLY and CDR2 FYNNEI come from the germline V gene. This CDR3 comprises 14 residues. Trimming removed 5 bases at V and 5 bases at J, with 16 bases between. The CDR3 DNA reads TGTGCCAGCAGTACAGGGTGGAGATTAGACGAGCAGTACTTC. This gives the protein CASSTGWRLDEQYF.

This chain links TRBV18 with TRBJ1-3, with D tentatively TRBD1 (5 bases). This CDR3 has 16 amino acids. V lost 3 bases, J lost 0 bases, and 12 bases lay in between. From germline, CDR1 is KGHSH and CDR2 LQKENI. The CDR3 spells CASSPEGRFSGNTIYF. The CDR3 DNA reads as TGTGCCAGCTCACCGGAGGGACGGTTCTCTGGAAACACCATATATTTT.

The chain couples TRBV24-1 to TRBJ2-1, with a tentative D call TRBD2 (5 bases). This CDR3 comprises 12 residues. Germline V gene data show CDR1 as KGHDR and CDR2 as SFDVKD. Trimming stripped 9 bases from V and 5 bases from J, with 10 bases between. The CDR3 loop is CATLGLDNEQFF. As DNA, the CDR3 is TGTGCCACCCTAGGACTCGACAATGAGCAGTTCTTC.

The J gene is TRBJ2-3, the V gene TRBV5-1; 7 bases are shared with TRBD2. With V trimmed by 3 bases and J by 2 bases, 0 bases remained unmatched. The CDR3 is made up of 13 amino acids. The germline gives CDR1 SGHRS, CDR2 YFSETQ. DNA for the CDR3: TGCGCCAGCAGCTGGGACTACACAGATACGCAGTATTTT. Its translation is CASSWDYTDTQYF. Full variable domain (remainder filled in from reference TRBV5-1 and TRBJ2-3): KAGVTQTPRYLIKTRGQQVTLSCSPISGHRSVSWYQQTPGQGLQFLFEYFSETQRNKGNFPGRFSGRQFSNSRSEMNVSTLELGDSALYLCASSWDYTDTQYFGPGTRLTVL.

The V and J genes are TRBV30 and TRBJ2-2, with D uncertain. The CDR3 has 14 amino acids. Germline lookup yields CDR1 GTSNPN and CDR2 SVGIG (reference sequence). Trimming shortened V by 5 bases and J by 1 base, and 11 bases separated the two germline ends. CDR3 region: CAWARLLNTGELFF. DNA of the CDR3: TGTGCCTGGGCCAGACTCTTGAACACCGGGGAGCTGTTTTTT.

This clone occurred a few times. The V gene is TRBV28, the J gene TRBJ2-1; 9 nucleotides align to TRBD1. This CDR3 has 13 amino acids. V lost 6 bases, J lost 4 bases, and 1 base stayed unmatched. Germline-derived CDR1 and CDR2 are MDHEN and SYDVKM. The CDR3 DNA sequence: TGTGCCAGCAGGGGGACAGGGTACAATGAGCAGTTCTTC. Its translation is CASRGTGYNEQFF.

This clone was observed once. The V and J genes are TRBV5-8 and TRBJ2-1; 10 nucleotides align to TRBD2. The CDR3 has 15 residues. V was clipped by 4 bases and J by 4 bases; unmatched bases: 5. Germline V lookup: CDR1 SGHTS, CDR2 YDEGEE. The CDR3 loop reads CASSLGTSVYNEQFF. The CDR3 bases are TGTGCCAGCAGCCTCGGGACTAGCGTTTACAATGAGCAGTTCTTC.

The rearrangement joins TRBV7-2 to TRBJ1-2, with D maybe TRBD1 (6 bases). Trimming pared 2 bases from V and 4 bases from J, leaving 11 bases between. Germline V gene data show CDR1 as SGHTA and CDR2 as FQGNSA. CDR3 length: 14 residues. CDR3 DNA sequence: TGTGCCAGCAGCTTATCCGGGACACCCTATGGCTACACCTTC. It yields the protein CASSLSGTPYGYTF.

The rearrangement uses TRBV28 and TRBJ2-7; 9 bases align to TRBD1. The CDR3 contains 15 residues. The junction had 8 bases not matched to a gene; V was cut back by 4 bases and J by 4 bases. From germline, CDR1 is MDHEN and CDR2 SYDVKM. This CDR3 is CASSSLRDRVYEQYF. CDR3 coding DNA: TGTGCCAGCAGTTCCCTCCGGGACAGGGTGTACGAGCAGTACTTC.

The chain uses TRBV28 and TRBJ2-3, with 11 bases matching TRBD2. V shed 5 bases and J 3 bases; nucleotides not matched to a gene: 4. CDR1 is MDHEN and CDR2 is SYDVKM in the germline V gene. The CDR3 length is 15 residues. CDR3 sequence: CASSPGLAETDTQYF. For the CDR3, the DNA is TGTGCCAGCAGTCCGGGACTAGCGGAAACAGATACGCAGTATTTT.

This chain uses TRBV7-2 with TRBJ2-2; 7 nucleotides align to TRBD2. This CDR3 is 15 amino acids long. The germline V gene encodes CDR1 SGHTA and CDR2 FQGNSA. V trimming: 11 bases; J trimming: 1 base; junction bases outside the gene matches: 10. CDR3 DNA sequence: TGTGCCCTTGGCCGACTAGCCTTGAACACCGGGGAGCTGTTTTTT. Residues: CALGRLALNTGELFF.

This clone occurred a few times. The chain links TRBV7-2 to TRBJ2-2; D may be TRBD1 (6 bases). The CDR3 extends over 15 amino acids. Germline V gene sequence: CDR1 SGHTA, CDR2 FQGNSA. V was trimmed by 2 bases and J by 3 bases, leaving 10 bases between them. The CDR3 nucleotides are TGTGCCAGCAGCTTAACAGGGTGGGACACCGGGGAGCTGTTTTTT. Translation gives CASSLTGWDTGELFF.

This clone was counted a few times. The chain employs TRBV27 and TRBJ2-7; D is unresolved. With 4 bases removed from V and 0 bases from J, the gap between germline ends came to 19 bases. Per germline, CDR1 MNHEY and CDR2 SMNVEV (reference sequence). This CDR3 has 17 residues. Written as DNA, the CDR3 is TGTGCCAGCAGTTCCCTCGGCGGCAGCGCTTTCTCCTACGAGCAGTACTTC. Its protein product is CASSSLGGSAFSYEQYF.